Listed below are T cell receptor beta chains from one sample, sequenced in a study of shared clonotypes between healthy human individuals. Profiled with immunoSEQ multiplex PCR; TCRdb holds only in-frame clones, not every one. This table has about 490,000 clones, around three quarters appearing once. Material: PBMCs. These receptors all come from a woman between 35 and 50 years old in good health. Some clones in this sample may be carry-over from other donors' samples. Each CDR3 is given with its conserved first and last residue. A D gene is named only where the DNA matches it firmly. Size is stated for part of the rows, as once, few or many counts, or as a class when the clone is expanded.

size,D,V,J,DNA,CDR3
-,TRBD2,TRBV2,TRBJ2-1,TGTGCCAGCAGTGAAGCCCTTCTGGGCCCAGGGAGGGATGAGCAGTTCTTC,CASSEALLGPGRDEQFF
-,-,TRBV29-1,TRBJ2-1,TGCAGCGTTCATGAGGATCGATACAATGAGCAGTTCTTC,CSVHEDRYNEQFF
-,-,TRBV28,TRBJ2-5,TGTGCCAGCAGTTTTAGCGGGTTGACAGGGGAGACCCAGTACTTC,CASSFSGLTGETQYF
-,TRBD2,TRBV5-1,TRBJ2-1,TGCGCCAGCAGCTTGGAGGTTAGCGGGAGGTACAATGAGCAGTTCTTC,CASSLEVSGRYNEQFF
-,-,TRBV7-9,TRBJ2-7,TGTGCCAGCAGCTTAGTTATTAACGAGCAGTACTTC,CASSLVINEQYF
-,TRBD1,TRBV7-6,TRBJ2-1,TGTGCCAGCAGCTTACCGGGACAGGGGGGTGAGCAGTTCTTC,CASSLPGQGGEQFF
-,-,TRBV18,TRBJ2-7,TGTGCCAGCTCACCATACATACTCGAGGCACTAGTCCCAACCTACGAGCAGTACTTC,CASSPYILEALVPTYEQYF
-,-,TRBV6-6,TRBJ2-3,TGTGCCAGCAGTTACTCCCTCACTGGTTATACGCAGTATTTT,CASSYSLTGYTQYF
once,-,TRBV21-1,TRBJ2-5,TGTGCCAGCAGCAAAGAGGGCGGGAGAACACAAGAGACCCAGTACTTC,CASSKEGGRTQETQYF
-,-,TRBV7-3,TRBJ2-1,TGTGCCAGCAGCCGCGGCGGGTCCTACAATGAGCAGTTCTTC,CASSRGGSYNEQFF
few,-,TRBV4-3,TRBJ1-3,TGCGCCAGCAGCCAAGATTCCAGGTTAGGAAACACCATATATTTT,CASSQDSRLGNTIYF
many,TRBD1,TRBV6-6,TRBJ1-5,TGTGCCAGCAGCTGGGACAGGGTGGATCAGCCCCAGCATTTT,CASSWDRVDQPQHF
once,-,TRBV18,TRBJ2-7,TGTGCCAGCTCACCACGACAGGACTCCTCCTACGAGCAGTACTTC,CASSPRQDSSYEQYF
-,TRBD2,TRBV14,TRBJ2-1,TGTGCCAGCAGCCTAACTCCGGGACTAGCGGAAAGAGGACCCTACAATGAGCAGTTCTTC,CASSLTPGLAERGPYNEQFF
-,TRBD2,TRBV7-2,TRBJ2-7,TGTGCCAGCAGCTTCTCTAGCGGGGGGTACTACGAGCAGTACTTC,CASSFSSGGYYEQYF
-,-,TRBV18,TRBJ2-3,TGTGCCAGCTCACTTAGGACGGCCACAGATACGCAGTATTTT,CASSLRTATDTQYF
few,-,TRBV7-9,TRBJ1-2,TGTGCCAGCAGTAAATCACCTAACTATGGCTACACCTTC,CASSKSPNYGYTF
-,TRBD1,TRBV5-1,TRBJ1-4,TGCGCCAGCAGCCCTCGACAGGGGGCGAGGGAAAAACTGTTTTTT,CASSPRQGAREKLFF
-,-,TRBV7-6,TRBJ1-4,TGTGCCAGCAGCCCCCTCTCGGTATCCTATAATGAAAAACTGTTTTTT,CASSPLSVSYNEKLFF
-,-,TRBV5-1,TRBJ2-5,TGCGCCAGCATGACAGGGAGGTACCAAGAGACCCAGTACTTC,CASMTGRYQETQYF
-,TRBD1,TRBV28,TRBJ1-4,TGTGCCAGCAGGGGACAGGGTGGCACTAATGAAAAACTGTTTTTT,CASRGQGGTNEKLFF
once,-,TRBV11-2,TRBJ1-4,TGTGCCAGCAGCTTAGACCCGGGATGGGATGAAAAACTGTTTTTT,CASSLDPGWDEKLFF